These 13 T cell receptor beta chains originate from one sample sequenced in a study of a mutant IDH1 vaccine in newly diagnosed glioma (dated by TCRdb to the early 2020s). What this sample's time point label stands for: week 47, end of study. A 20-mer mutant IDH1 peptide at 300 micrograms in Montanide made up each vaccine dose, which was injected subcutaneously together with topical imiquimod. The receptor library was made with the immunoSEQ multiplex PCR assay. As stored in TCRdb, this immuneACCESS dataset retains in-frame rearrangements with V and J assigned. A fraction of the clones does not appear; measured against another copy, unresolved V genes explain less than half of the discrepancy, and the remainder lacks a known reason. The sample data list fewer than 95,000 clones, and approximately 78% of these were observed just once. The leading ten clones occupy around 5% of the sample. Antigen specificity for these receptors is unknown.

Source: PBMCs, taken from a glioma patient whose treatment included an IDH1 peptide vaccine. All receptors come from a man aged 40-55 years with glioma.

The chain uses TRBV6-6 and TRBJ1-4, with 8 bases fitting TRBD1. Trimming at V came to 6 bases and at J to 8 bases, leaving 11 bases not matched to a gene. The CDR3 has 15 amino acids. From germline, CDR1 is MNHNY and CDR2 SVGAGI (reference sequence). CDR3 sequence: CASRNQGALREKLFF. The CDR3 nucleotides are TGTGCCAGCAGGAACCAGGGGGCGCTTCGGGAAAAACTGTTTTTT.

This rearrangement joins TRBV4-2 to TRBJ1-4; 10 bases line up with TRBD1. With 4 bases clipped from V and 6 bases from J, the junction kept 8 bases outside the gene matches. Germline V gene lookup returns CDR1 LGHNA and CDR2 YNFKEQ. The CDR3 has 16 residues. CDR3: CASSLRGGTGDEKLFF. For the CDR3, the DNA is TGTGCCAGCAGCCTACGGGGGGGGACAGGGGATGAAAAACTGTTTTTT.

The chain combines TRBV18 with TRBJ1-2, with a tentative D call TRBD1 (5 bases). Germline V CDR1 and CDR2: KGHSH, LQKENI. This CDR3 region has 16 residues. V lost 2 bases, J lost 5 bases, and 18 bases lay in between. The CDR3 is CASSPGTPKGSYGYTF. The CDR3 DNA reads as TGTGCCAGCTCACCAGGGACTCCTAAAGGAAGTTATGGCTACACCTTC.

This chain connects TRBV9 to TRBJ2-7; TRBD1 is a possible D gene (6 bases). This CDR3 comprises 17 residues. CDR1 and CDR2 from the germline V gene are SGDLS and YYNGEE. The V end was cut by 8 bases, the J end by 0 bases, with 24 bases between. CDR3 sequence: CARDDTIRDISSYEQYF. Here the CDR3 DNA reads TGTGCCAGAGATGACACGATCCGGGACATAAGCTCCTACGAGCAGTACTTC. Based on the CDR3 plus reference TRBV9 and TRBJ2-7, the full variable domain is DSGVTQTPKHLITATGQRVTLRCSPRSGDLSVYWYQQSLDQGLQFLIQYYNGEERAKGNILERFSAQQFPDLHSELNLSSLELGDSALYFCARDDTIRDISSYEQYFGPGTRLTVT.

J is TRBJ1-3 and V is TRBV27; 8 positions agree with TRBD1. Trimming cost V 4 bases and J 8 bases; bases outside gene matches: 7. The V gene's germline CDR1 is MNHEY and CDR2 SMNVEV (reference sequence). The CDR3 is 14 amino acids. CDR3 in DNA: TGTGCCAGCAGTTCCCGTACAGGGGGTTACACCATATATTTT. Its protein is CASSSRTGGYTIYF.

As for this clone: The sample has other DNA sequences that encode this CDR3 too. The chain has TRBV9 and TRBJ1-3; D ambiguous. The CDR3 runs to 14 residues. The V gene lost 0 bases and the J gene lost 2 bases, with 6 bases spanning the gap. In germline, CDR1 is SGDLS, CDR2 YYNGEE. This CDR3 reads CASSVGGTGNTIYF. DNA of the CDR3: TGTGCCAGCAGCGTAGGGGGTACTGGAAACACCATATATTTT.

The chain uses TRBV30 and TRBJ1-2; maybe TRBD1 (6 bases). The germline V and J ends were trimmed by 1 base and 1 base, with 22 bases remaining between them. The germline V gene encodes CDR1 GTSNPN and CDR2 SVGIG (reference sequence). This CDR3 is 18 amino acids long. CDR3 protein: CAWSAPTGGMNGNYGYTF. As DNA, the CDR3 is TGTGCCTGGAGTGCCCCGACGGGGGGCATGAATGGTAACTATGGCTACACCTTC.

The CDR3 bases are TGTGCCAGCAGCTTAGATGGTGGACAGGGGACTGAAGCTTTCTTT. Protein: CASSLDGGQGTEAFF. J is TRBJ1-1 and V is TRBV11-2; TRBD1 matches 9 bases. J gave up 5 bases and V 0 bases, and 4 bases lay outside the gene matches. CDR3 length equals 15 residues. Germline V CDR1 and CDR2: SGHAT, FQNNGV.

This clone was counted between two and nine times. The chain employs TRBV28 and TRBJ2-7; TRBD1 might be the D (7 bases). Germline loops: CDR1 MDHEN, CDR2 SYDVKM. Trimming removed 6 bases at V and 2 bases at J, with 11 bases between. CDR3 size: 13 residues. The CDR3 DNA reads as TGTGCCAGCAGGCGGGACAGTCCCTACGAGCAGTACTTC. Amino acid sequence: CASRRDSPYEQYF.

The chain links TRBV4-2 to TRBJ2-7; TRBD2 might be the D (5 bases). The CDR3 length is 15 residues. CDR1 LGHNA and CDR2 YNFKEQ come from the germline V gene. Trimming removed 0 bases at V and 4 bases at J, with 13 bases between. The CDR3 region has the DNA TGTGCCAGCAGCCAAGATCTAGCTCAATATTACGAGCAGTACTTC. It yields the protein CASSQDLAQYYEQYF.

This clone was observed a handful of times. The V and J genes are TRBV7-2 and TRBJ1-2; 9 bases are shared with TRBD1. CDR1 SGHTA and CDR2 FQGNSA come from the germline V gene. The CDR3 is 13 residues long. After removal of 5 bases from V and 6 bases from J, the junction contained 4 bases not matched to a gene. This chain's CDR3 is CASSPGQGHGYTF. CDR3 sequence (DNA): TGTGCCAGCAGCCCCGGACAGGGGCATGGCTACACCTTC.

This chain joins TRBV19 and TRBJ2-1; 7 nucleotides align to TRBD2. The CDR3 sequence is 17 residues long. V lost 3 bases, J lost 7 bases, and 15 bases stayed unmatched. Germline loops: CDR1 LNHDA, CDR2 SQIVND (reference sequence). Here the CDR3 DNA reads TGTGCCAGTAGTATCGGGGCGGGAGCGGGATTCGTAAATGAGCAGTTCTTC. Encoded protein: CASSIGAGAGFVNEQFF.

The chain has TRBV21-1 and TRBJ2-7. TRBV21-1 is marked as a pseudogene. The CDR3 loop spans 14 amino acids. The CDR3 protein is CASSKGSFAYEQYF. The CDR3 DNA is TGTGCCAGCAGCAAGGGTTCCTTTGCCTACGAGCAGTACTTC.